The following is a T cell receptor beta chain sequence with its context. The antigen it binds to is not known. Per-base quality was not reported, and no clone a single base away is much larger than it. This entry belongs to a study of long-term antiretroviral therapy in people with HIV (dated by TCRdb to 2021 to 2024). A note on the overall study: The earliest samples were collected approximately a decade before the 2015 WHO recommendation for immediate ART, a period when ART was typically delayed until CD4 counts fell. A retrospective serial study tested whether ART initiation and durable HIV suppression were associated with changes in peripheral blood TRB repertoire composition and diversity. A total of roughly 200 cryopreserved PBMC samples came from roughly 30 adults with confirmed HIV infection and were collected serially over a mean of about six years (range 1-12). Among the 25 to 30 participants with HIV, eleven to twelve were female. No cross-contamination during QIAcube processing turned up in test extractions that ran a monoclonal T-cell line alongside around 34 polyclonal samples.

The immunoSEQ hsTCRB v3.0 assay was used at survey level resolution for TRB variable region sequencing. The targeted TRB sequencing depth was 40,000-50,000 T-cell genomes per sample. TRB libraries were pooled and sequenced on an Illumina MiSeq using a v3 150-cycle kit. Regarding the original processing steps: Repertoire analysis ran in R within a reproducible Nextflow workflow covering QC, data transformation and analysis. LymphoSeq2, an R package for AIRR-Seq data exploration, was used to implement custom analyses. A handful of samples that produced fewer than 5000 total TRB sequences were removed, so under 200 HIV repertoires were analyzed. Among the 170 to 200 retained HIV repertoires, under 65 were collected before ART initiation and around 130 after ART initiation. Repertoires were downsampled to 5000 TRB nucleotide sequences, with summary statistics averaged over 100 downsampling iterations. TRB sequences were retained for analysis only if CDR3 regions of at least seven amino acids were present. A Shannon entropy-derived clonality score and the Gini coefficient were used to measure diversity. In the repertoire networks, any two of the top 5000 CDR3 amino acid sequences were connected whenever the two sequences differed by an edit distance of one. For TRB CDR3 amino acid sequences, GLIPH2 was used to predict antigen specificity groups and MHC restriction. To flag known associations with CMV, EBV, HIV or tissue antigens, CDR3 amino acid sequences were compared against VDJdb and McPAS-TCR. Pre-ART, post-ART and control groups were compared with Wilcoxon signed-rank tests and Holm-Bonferroni correction. Here the immuneACCESS table is served through TCRdb, limited to in-frame sequences with V and J called. Missing clones are a known gap in these copies; in checked studies unresolved V genes cover under half, and the rest lacks a known reason. The DNA gave D and trimming, while V, J and clone size come from that table. The sample table shows 25,000 to 30,000 clones, and around 83% are seen once. 4% to 6% of the sample is in the top ten clones.

Inclusion was restricted to participants for whom at least one PBMC sample before ART initiation and at least two post-ART samples were available. All participants with HIV were treated in the United States of America. Before DNA extraction, cryopreserved samples of about 0.9-11 million PBMC were thawed and then washed. At the time of the earliest PBMC sample for each participant with HIV, ages ranged from roughly 23 to 60 years. Each participant contributed PBMC samples from 1-4 timepoints before ART initiation and 2-8 timepoints after ART initiation, with a median of 7 samples. For every participant, serial HIV viral load, CD4+ T-cell count, ART history and demographic data were obtained. Genomic DNA was extracted from unsorted PBMC with a Qiagen kit on a QIAcube, with processing performed in batches of 12 samples. The study at large found these results: HIV repertoires had narrower CDR3 length ranges than controls, and the network structure suggested an antigen-experienced repertoire that shifted only slightly toward naive after ART. Starting ART was linked to a significant rise in TRB diversity, yet even with long-term ART the diversity remained significantly lower than in transplant donor controls. Inferences about post-ART repertoire changes are limited because no data were available on ART adherence, viral resistance or therapy changes. Since PBMC availability was limited, sequencing covered only the TCR beta chain, with no alpha chain pairing. Samples dated from 2004 to 2017, and the ART regimens used may be less effective than current ones. The repertoire was dominated across all time points by expanded TRB clones identified before ART initiation, although this dominance was seen to fluctuate and to decrease in many PLHIV after ART. Because pre-ART samples had limited cell numbers, profiling was done on unsorted PBMC rather than on sorted CD4+ and CD8+ T cells.

This TCR was sampled from a middle-aged man with HIV. The specimen was unsorted PBMCs, collected roughly 2.7 years after starting antiretroviral therapy.

The CDR3 sequence is CASSLTDTGFNSPLHF. In nucleotides, the sequence is TGTGCCAGCAGTTTAACAGATACAGGGTTCAATTCACCCCTCCACTTT. The sequence is built from TRBV6-5 and TRBJ1-6, and the D gene may be TRBD1, 6 bases matching. The cysteine opens and the phenylalanine closes a CDR3 of 16 amino acids. Solely the CDR3 DNA is kept, with 48 bases framed from the first base. CDR1 and CDR2 were assigned from the germline V gene as MNHEY and SVGAGI. V is shortened by 4 bases, J by 7 bases, and the region joining them spans 17 bases.